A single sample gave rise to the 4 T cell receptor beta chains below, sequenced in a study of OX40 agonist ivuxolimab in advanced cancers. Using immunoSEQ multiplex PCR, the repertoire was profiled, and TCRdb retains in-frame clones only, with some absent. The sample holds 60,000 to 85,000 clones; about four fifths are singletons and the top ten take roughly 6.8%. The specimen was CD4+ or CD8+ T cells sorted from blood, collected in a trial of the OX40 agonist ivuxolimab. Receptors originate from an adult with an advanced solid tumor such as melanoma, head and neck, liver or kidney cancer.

The CDR3 loop is CASSLGGENIQYF. The DNA of the CDR3 is TGTGCCAGCAGCTTAGGGGGAGAAAACATTCAGTACTTC. This chain links TRBV7-8 with TRBJ2-4; possibly TRBD2 for D (5 bases). The CDR3 loop spans 13 amino acids. Trimming removed 1 base from V and 5 bases from J, with 6 bases in between. CDR1 and CDR2 from the germline V gene are SGHVS and FQNEAQ.

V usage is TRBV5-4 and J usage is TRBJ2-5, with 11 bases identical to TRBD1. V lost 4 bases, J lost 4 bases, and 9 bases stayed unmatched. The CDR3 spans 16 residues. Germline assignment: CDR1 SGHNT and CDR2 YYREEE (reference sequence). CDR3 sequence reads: CASSRGTGGGPETQYF. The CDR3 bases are TGTGCCAGCAGCAGGGGGACAGGGGGTGGACCAGAGACCCAGTACTTC.

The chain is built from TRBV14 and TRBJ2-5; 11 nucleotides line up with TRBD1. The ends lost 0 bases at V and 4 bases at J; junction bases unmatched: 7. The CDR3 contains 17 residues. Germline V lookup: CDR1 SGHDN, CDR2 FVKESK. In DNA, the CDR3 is TGTGCCAGCAGCCAAGATATCATAGGGACAGGGGGAGAGACCCAGTACTTC. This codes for CASSQDIIGTGGETQYF.

CDR3 DNA: TGTGCCAGCAGCTGGGGACGGTCCTCTGGAAACACCATATATTTT. Translated, it gives CASSWGRSSGNTIYF. The rearrangement joins TRBV4-2 to TRBJ1-3, with D possibly TRBD1 on 5 matching bases. CDR3 length: 15 amino acids. Germline lookup yields CDR1 LGHNA and CDR2 YNFKEQ. Trimming stripped 5 bases from V and 0 bases from J, with 11 bases between.